The present TCR beta chain was sequenced within a study of blood T cell repertoires in COVID-19. CDR1 and CDR2 (germline): ENHRY, SYGVKD. The CDR3 is made up of 16 amino acids. The ends were cut back, 4 bases at V and 4 bases at J, with 19 bases in the middle. Participants' own reports of clinical history determined their cohort assignment. The sample holds a few counts of this clone. Assay used: immunoSEQ multiplex PCR; TCRdb lists only in-frame clones, some missing. The repertoire holds 140,000 to 150,000 clones, roughly 88% seen once, with less than 4.5% in the top ten. This clonotype originated in a middle-aged man who had recovered from COVID-19. This chain uses TRBV10-3 with TRBJ1-1; a possible D gene is TRBD1 (5 bases). Material: PBMCs or T cells enriched from blood (not recorded which). CDR3 protein: CAISGPNKRGSTEAFF. The CDR3 DNA is TGTGCCATCAGTGGGCCCAATAAAAGGGGAAGCACTGAAGCTTTCTTT.